Each of the 15 T cell receptor beta chains below was sequenced from the same sample in a study of shared clonotypes between healthy human individuals. Method: immunoSEQ multiplex PCR; TCRdb's copy keeps in-frame clones and lacks some. The repertoire consists of 150,000 to 200,000 clones, with over 50% occurring once and the leading ten covering 10%. The sample was memory CD4+ T cells sorted from blood. Stated subset: CD45RA-negative fraction. The receptors were gathered from a young man in good health.

This clone was detected a few times. This sequence joins TRBV6-1 and TRBJ1-2; D is undetermined. V was clipped by 3 bases and J by 8 bases, with 16 bases between them. The CDR3 sequence is 14 residues long. Germline-derived CDR1 and CDR2 are MNHNS and SASEGT. CDR3 sequence: CASSDGPGPEGYTF. CDR3 nucleotides: TGTGCCAGCAGTGATGGACCGGGCCCCGAAGGCTACACCTTC.

The V and J genes are TRBV28 and TRBJ1-2, with D possibly matching TRBD1 (5 bases). This CDR3 spans 15 amino acids. The V and J ends lost 3 bases and 3 bases respectively, with 14 bases between them. The germline V gene has CDR1 MDHEN and CDR2 SYDVKM. DNA for the CDR3: TGTGCCAGCAGTTTTATCGGGGCGCCGGACTATGGCTACACCTTC. This translates into CASSFIGAPDYGYTF.

The chain couples TRBV19 to TRBJ2-1, with 9 bases lining up with TRBD2. J lost 4 bases, V lost 1 base, and 8 bases had no gene match. The CDR3 sequence is 17 residues long. Germline assignment: CDR1 LNHDA and CDR2 SQIVND (reference sequence). In nucleotides, the CDR3 is TGTGCCAGTAGTATAGGACCTAGCGGGAACTTGTACAATGAGCAGTTCTTC. This codes for CASSIGPSGNLYNEQFF.

The chain links TRBV6-1 to TRBJ2-1, with D possibly TRBD2 on 6 matching bases. CDR3 size: 17 residues. Per the germline V gene, CDR1 is MNHNS and CDR2 is SASEGT. Trimming took off 1 base at V and 3 bases at J, with 16 bases between the two ends. The CDR3 bases are TGTGCCAGCAGTGAAGTGGGGACTCCATACAACTACAATGAGCAGTTCTTC. Protein: CASSEVGTPYNYNEQFF.

This clone was seen a handful of times. The chain carries TRBV5-1 and TRBJ2-7; D is possibly TRBD2 (6 bases). Trimming took off 0 bases at V and 7 bases at J, with 14 bases between the two ends. This CDR3 comprises 14 residues. CDR1 and CDR2 (germline): SGHRS, YFSETQ. The chain's CDR3 is CASSLDRWGEEQYF. The CDR3 nucleotides are TGCGCCAGCAGCTTGGATAGGTGGGGGGAGGAGCAGTACTTC.

This clone was seen only a few times. The rearrangement uses TRBV18 and TRBJ2-5; tentatively, D is TRBD1 or TRBD2 (5 bases each). The CDR3 sequence is 12 residues long. Germline values: CDR1 KGHSH, CDR2 LQKENI. Trimming removed 4 bases from V and 5 bases from J, with 8 bases in between. The CDR3 coding sequence is TGTGCCAGCTCACTCGGGGCGGAGACCCAGTACTTC. As protein: CASSLGAETQYF.

The V call is TRBV7-2, the J call TRBJ1-3; TRBD1 aligns across 9 bases. Germline CDR1 is SGHTA and CDR2 is FQGNSA. The CDR3 loop spans 17 amino acids. J gave up 1 base and V 1 base, and 5 bases lay outside the gene matches. CDR3 loop: CASSLVWDRASGNTIYF. In nucleotides, the CDR3 is TGTGCCAGCAGCTTAGTTTGGGACAGGGCTTCTGGAAACACCATATATTTT.

The table lists this clone with a count of one. The chain combines TRBV19 with TRBJ2-7; D may be TRBD2 (5 bases). The V gene's germline CDR1 is LNHDA and CDR2 SQIVND (reference sequence). Trimming removed 6 bases at V and 1 base at J, with 16 bases between. This CDR3 is built from 15 residues. Here the CDR3 DNA reads TGTGCCAGTAGCCCCTACGCGGGCAGGTCCTACGAGCAGTACTTC. Its protein is CASSPYAGRSYEQYF.

The chain is built from TRBV18 and TRBJ2-3; 7 bases line up with TRBD1. The CDR3 has 17 amino acids. V dropped 1 base and J dropped 5; count of bases not matched to a gene: 12. Germline CDR1 is KGHSH and CDR2 is LQKENI. This CDR3 is CASSPLFFGQGEDTQYF. The CDR3 nucleotides are TGTGCCAGCTCACCACTTTTTTTCGGGCAGGGGGAAGATACGCAGTATTTT.

This chain connects TRBV10-3 to TRBJ2-1; 12 bases match TRBD1. Germline CDR1 and CDR2: ENHRY and SYGVKD. J lost 7 bases, V lost 10 bases, and 5 bases had no gene match. The CDR3 runs to 13 residues. The CDR3 sequence: CATRDRGLNEQFF. The CDR3 region has the DNA TGTGCCACCCGGGACAGGGGGCTTAATGAGCAGTTCTTC.

This clone has a handful of counts. The chain uses TRBV28 and TRBJ2-1; the D gene is possibly TRBD2 (5 bases). V lost 6 bases to trimming and J lost 9 bases, with 18 bases between them. Germline-derived CDR1 and CDR2 are MDHEN and SYDVKM. The CDR3 loop spans 14 amino acids. The CDR3 here is CASSLWSGVGEQFF. The CDR3 DNA reads TGTGCCAGCAGCCTATGGAGCGGAGTTGGTGAGCAGTTCTTC.

This chain uses TRBV6-6 with TRBJ1-5; 7 bases are shared with TRBD1. After removal of 4 bases from V and 2 bases from J, the junction contained 2 bases not matched to a gene. The CDR3 consists of 14 residues. CDR1 and CDR2 from the germline V gene are MNHNY and SVGAGI (reference sequence). The CDR3 nucleotides read TGTGCCAGCAGTTCACAGGGGCGCAATCAGCCCCAGCATTTT. Encoded protein: CASSSQGRNQPQHF.

The chain links TRBV11-2 to TRBJ2-3; D might be TRBD1 (6 bases). Germline V lookup: CDR1 SGHAT, CDR2 FQNNGV. With 1 base removed from V and 2 bases from J, the gap between germline ends came to 16 bases. This CDR3 has 17 residues. In nucleotides, the CDR3 is TGTGCCAGCAGCTTAGTGGGGGCGACAGGAGTCACAGATACGCAGTATTTT. Amino acid sequence: CASSLVGATGVTDTQYF.

This clone was counted once. The chain couples TRBV27 to TRBJ2-1; D perhaps matches TRBD1 (6 bases). V gave up 5 bases and J gave up 8 bases, with 16 bases separating them. This CDR3 comprises 14 residues. Germline CDR1 and CDR2: MNHEY and SMNVEV (reference sequence). The CDR3 loop reads CASSNQGFFYEQFF. The CDR3 region has the DNA TGTGCCAGCAGTAACCAGGGGTTTTTCTATGAGCAGTTCTTC.

This clone was counted at least ten times. The chain joins TRBV25-1 to TRBJ1-2; D may be TRBD1 (5 bases). The CDR3 has 17 residues. The V and J ends lost 5 bases and 0 bases respectively, with 19 bases between them. Germline V lookup: CDR1 MGHDK, CDR2 SYGVNS. The CDR3 loop reads CASSPPDTRIPNYGYTF. The CDR3 DNA follows: TGTGCCAGCAGTCCTCCGGACACCCGTATACCTAACTATGGCTACACCTTC.